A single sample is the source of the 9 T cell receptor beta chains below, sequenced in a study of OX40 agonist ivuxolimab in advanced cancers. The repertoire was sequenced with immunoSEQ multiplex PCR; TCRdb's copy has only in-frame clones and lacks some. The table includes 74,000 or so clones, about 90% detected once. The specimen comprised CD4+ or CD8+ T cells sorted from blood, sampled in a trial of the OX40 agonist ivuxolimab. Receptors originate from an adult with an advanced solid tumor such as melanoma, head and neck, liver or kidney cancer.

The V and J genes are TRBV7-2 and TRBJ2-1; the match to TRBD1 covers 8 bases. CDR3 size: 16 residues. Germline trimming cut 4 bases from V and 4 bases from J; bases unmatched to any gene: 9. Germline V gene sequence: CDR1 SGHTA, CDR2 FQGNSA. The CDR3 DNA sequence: TGTGCCAGCAGCTCCGACGGGACAGGTGAATACAATGAGCAGTTCTTC. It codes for CASSSDGTGEYNEQFF.

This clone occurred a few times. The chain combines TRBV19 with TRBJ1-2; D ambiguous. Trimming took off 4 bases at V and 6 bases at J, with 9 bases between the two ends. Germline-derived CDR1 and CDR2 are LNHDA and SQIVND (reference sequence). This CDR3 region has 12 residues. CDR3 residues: CASSSRWDGYTF. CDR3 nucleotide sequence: TGTGCCAGTAGTAGTAGATGGGATGGCTACACCTTC.

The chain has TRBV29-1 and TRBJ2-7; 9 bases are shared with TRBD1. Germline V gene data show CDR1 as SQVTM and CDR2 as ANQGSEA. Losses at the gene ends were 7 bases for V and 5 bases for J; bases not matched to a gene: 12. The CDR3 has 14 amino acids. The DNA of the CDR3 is TGCAGCGCACAGGGGACAGGGCAGGGGGACGAGCAGTACTTC. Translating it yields CSAQGTGQGDEQYF.

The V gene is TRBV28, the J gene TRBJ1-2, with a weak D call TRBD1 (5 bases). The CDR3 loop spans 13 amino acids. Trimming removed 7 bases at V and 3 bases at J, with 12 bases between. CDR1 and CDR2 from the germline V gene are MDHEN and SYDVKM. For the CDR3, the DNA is TGTGCCAGCACCTTTTCCAGGGACTATGGCTACACCTTC. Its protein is CASTFSRDYGYTF.

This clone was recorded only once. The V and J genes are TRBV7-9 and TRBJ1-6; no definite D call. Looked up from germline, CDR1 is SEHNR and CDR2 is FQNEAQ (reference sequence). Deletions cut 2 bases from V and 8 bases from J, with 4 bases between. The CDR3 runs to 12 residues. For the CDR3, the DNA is TGTGCCAGCAGCTTATCTGATTCACCCCTCCACTTT. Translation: CASSLSDSPLHF.

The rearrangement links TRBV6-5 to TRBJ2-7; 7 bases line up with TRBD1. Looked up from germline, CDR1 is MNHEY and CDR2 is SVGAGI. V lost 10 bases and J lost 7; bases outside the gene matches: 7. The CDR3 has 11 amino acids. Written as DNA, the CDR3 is TGTGCCACCATCGACAGGGAAGAGCAGTACTTC. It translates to CATIDREEQYF.

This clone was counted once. The CDR3 is CASSLGGGYTF. CDR3 nucleotide sequence: TGTGCCAGCAGCTTAGGGGGTGGCTACACCTTC. The chain employs TRBV5-8 and TRBJ1-2; D may be TRBD1 (6 bases). Germline CDR1 reads SGHTS; CDR2 reads YDEGEE. The CDR3 is 11 amino acids. Trimming stripped 2 bases from V and 7 bases from J, with 6 bases between.

CDR3 residues: CASSLATVARGKLFF. Here the CDR3 DNA reads TGTGCCAGCAGCTTGGCGACCGTTGCTCGTGGAAAACTGTTTTTT. The chain combines TRBV5-8 with TRBJ1-4; no clear D gene. CDR1 and CDR2 from the germline V gene are SGHTS and YDEGEE. This CDR3 is built from 15 residues. V lost 0 bases to trimming and J lost 10 bases, with 16 bases between them.

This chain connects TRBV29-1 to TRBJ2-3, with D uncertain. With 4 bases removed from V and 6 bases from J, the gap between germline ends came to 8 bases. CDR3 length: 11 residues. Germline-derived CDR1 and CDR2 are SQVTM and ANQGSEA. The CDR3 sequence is CSVGVADTQYF. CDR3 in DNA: TGCAGCGTTGGTGTGGCGGATACGCAGTATTTT.